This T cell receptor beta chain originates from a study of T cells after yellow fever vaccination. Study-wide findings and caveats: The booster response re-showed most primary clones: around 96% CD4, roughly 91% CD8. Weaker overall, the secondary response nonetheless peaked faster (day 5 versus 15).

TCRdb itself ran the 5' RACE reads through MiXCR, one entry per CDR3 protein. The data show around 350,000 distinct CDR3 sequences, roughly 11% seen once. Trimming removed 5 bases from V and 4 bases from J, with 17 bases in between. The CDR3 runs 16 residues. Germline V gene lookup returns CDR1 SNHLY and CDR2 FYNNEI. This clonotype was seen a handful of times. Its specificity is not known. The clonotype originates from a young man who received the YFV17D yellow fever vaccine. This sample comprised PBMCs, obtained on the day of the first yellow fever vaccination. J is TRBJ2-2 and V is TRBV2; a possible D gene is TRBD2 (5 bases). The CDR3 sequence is CASSRSGPQGTGELFF. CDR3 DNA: TGTGCCAGCAGTCGGAGCGGCCCACAAGGCACCGGGGAGCTGTTTTTT. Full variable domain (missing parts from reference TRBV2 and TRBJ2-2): EPEVTQTPSHQVTQMGQEVILRCVPISNHLYFYWYRQILGQKVEFLVSFYNNEISEKSEIFDDQFSVERPDGSNFTLKIRSTKLEDSAMYFCASSRSGPQGTGELFFGEGSRLTVL.